The 24 T cell receptor beta chains listed next were all sequenced from one sample in a study of cytotoxic CD8 clonotypes in ibrutinib-treated CLL. The protocol was immunoSEQ multiplex PCR, while the TCRdb copy is restricted to in-frame clones and leaves out a portion. This sample has over 45,000 clones, with 50% to 70% found just once. Source: PBMCs, taken at disease progression, from a patient treated with ibrutinib. Receptors were obtained from a human donor with chronic lymphocytic leukemia.

This clone was counted only a few times. The CDR3 here is CASTRGVADTQYF. CDR3 coding DNA: TGTGCCAGCACTAGGGGAGTCGCAGATACGCAGTATTTT. This chain links TRBV7-3 with TRBJ2-3; D may correspond to TRBD1 or TRBD2 (5 bases each). Per germline, CDR1 SGHTA and CDR2 FQGTGA. The CDR3 spans 13 residues. Trimming cost V 7 bases and J 4 bases, with 12 bases left between them. Looking up the rest from reference TRBV7-3 and TRBJ2-3 gives the full variable domain: GAGVSQTPSNKVTEKGKYVELRCDPISGHTALYWYRQSLGQGPEFLIYFQGTGAADDSGLPNDRFFAVRPEGSVSTLKIQRTERGDSAVYLCASTRGVADTQYFGPGTRLTVL.

CDR3 bases: TGTGCCAGCAGCTCCTCTTCGGGGTCCCATGAGCAGTTCTTC. Its protein is CASSSSSGSHEQFF. The V call is TRBV7-2, the J call TRBJ2-1; weak D call: TRBD2 (5 bases). The V end was cut by 4 bases, the J end by 8 bases, with 15 bases between. This CDR3 is 14 amino acids long. Germline V gives CDR1 SGHTA, CDR2 FQGNSA.

The CDR3 sequence is CASRGQAAYTEAFF. The CDR3 DNA follows: TGTGCCAGCAGGGGACAGGCAGCATATACTGAAGCTTTCTTT. The genes are TRBV6-6 and TRBJ1-1; 8 positions match TRBD1. CDR3 length: 14 amino acids. J was trimmed by 5 bases and V by 6 bases; bases with no gene match: 8. Germline CDR1 reads MNHNY; CDR2 reads SVGAGI (reference sequence).

The chain links TRBV5-1 to TRBJ1-4, with D unclear. CDR1 and CDR2 (germline): SGHRS, YFSETQ. The V end was cut by 0 bases, the J end by 8 bases, with 8 bases between. The CDR3 is 13 residues long. The CDR3 here is CASSLAGREKLFF. The CDR3, as DNA: TGCGCCAGCAGCTTGGCCGGACGAGAAAAACTGTTTTTT.

V and J are TRBV27 and TRBJ1-4, with D possibly being TRBD1 (5 bases). In germline, CDR1 is MNHEY, CDR2 SMNVEV (reference sequence). CDR3 length: 11 amino acids. V was clipped by 5 bases and J by 12 bases, with 10 bases between them. CDR3 region: CASSPGTELFF. CDR3 nucleotides: TGTGCCAGCAGTCCGGGGACGGAACTGTTTTTT.

The gene calls are TRBV2 and TRBJ1-3; D not certain. The CDR3 spans 13 residues. The V end lost 7 bases, the J end lost 0 bases, and 7 bases lay between the germline ends. Germline-derived CDR1 and CDR2 are SNHLY and FYNNEI. CDR3: CASMSSSGNTIYF. CDR3 coding DNA: TGTGCCAGCATGTCGAGCTCTGGAAACACCATATATTTT.

This chain uses TRBV19 with TRBJ2-5; perhaps TRBD2 as D (6 bases). Germline-derived CDR1 and CDR2 are LNHDA and SQIVND (reference sequence). The CDR3 covers 11 residues. With 5 bases removed from V and 13 bases from J, the gap between germline ends came to 14 bases. The CDR3 DNA reads as TGTGCCAGTAGTGCCCCGGGACTCTTGTACTTC. It is translated as CASSAPGLLYF. The full variable domain, in which reference TRBV19 and TRBJ2-5 provide the parts outside the CDR3, is DGGITQSPKYLFRKEGQNVTLSCEQNLNHDAMYWYRQDPGQGLRLIYYSQIVNDFQKGDIAEGYSVSREKKESFPLTVTSAQKNPTAFYLCASSAPGLLYFGPGTRLLVL.

This clone was recorded only once. CDR3 sequence: CASSYMGNTQYF. The CDR3 DNA follows: TGTGCCAGCAGTTACATGGGGAATACGCAGTATTTT. The chain couples TRBV6-5 to TRBJ2-3; D unresolved. This CDR3 spans 12 amino acids. Deletions cut 2 bases from V and 7 bases from J, with 7 bases between. Per the germline V gene, CDR1 is MNHEY and CDR2 is SVGAGI.

The rearrangement joins TRBV19 to TRBJ1-2, with 9 bases lining up with TRBD1. The CDR3 covers 14 residues. J lost 7 bases, V lost 4 bases, and 7 bases had no gene match. The V gene's germline CDR1 is LNHDA and CDR2 SQIVND (reference sequence). The CDR3 bases are TGTGCCAGTAGTACTGACAGGGGGTTGGTTGGCTACACCTTC. This sequence encodes CASSTDRGLVGYTF.

In its sample, this clone was seen a few times. The chain carries TRBV4-1 and TRBJ2-3; 8 bases fit TRBD1. The CDR3 is 18 residues long. Looked up from germline, CDR1 is MGHRA and CDR2 is YSYEKL. Trimming at V came to 1 base and at J to 2 bases, leaving 11 bases not matched to a gene. CDR3 residues: CASSQGVDRASFTDTQYF. The CDR3 nucleotides read TGCGCCAGCAGCCAAGGGGTGGACAGGGCCTCTTTCACAGATACGCAGTATTTT.

This sequence joins TRBV28 and TRBJ1-3; D gene unclear. Germline V lookup: CDR1 MDHEN, CDR2 SYDVKM. The CDR3 runs to 14 residues. Trimming left V 4 bases short and J 0 bases short, with 7 bases between. The CDR3 reads CASSWAISGNTIYF. In DNA, the CDR3 is TGTGCCAGCAGTTGGGCAATCTCTGGAAACACCATATATTTT.

The rearrangement joins TRBV6-5 to TRBJ2-7; tentatively, D is TRBD2 (6 bases). The CDR3 is made up of 13 amino acids. Germline V lookup: CDR1 MNHEY, CDR2 SVGAGI. With 2 bases removed from V and 6 bases from J, the gap between germline ends came to 11 bases. CDR3 nucleotides: TGTGCCAGCAGTTACGGCGGGATTAGCGAGCAGTACTTC. The encoded protein is CASSYGGISEQYF.

This clone was picked up a small number of times. The chain carries TRBV27 and TRBJ2-3; 7 positions match TRBD1. The germline gives CDR1 MNHEY, CDR2 SMNVEV (reference sequence). The CDR3 runs 16 residues. After removal of 3 bases from V and 3 bases from J, the junction contained 9 bases not matched to a gene. The CDR3 region has the DNA TGTGCCAGCAGTTTGTATCTAGGGGGCGGAACAGATACGCAGTATTTT. Protein product: CASSLYLGGGTDTQYF.

The chain links TRBV7-8 to TRBJ1-5; 9 bases line up with TRBD1. V lost 2 bases and J lost 0; bases outside the gene matches: 8. This CDR3 has 18 residues. Per germline, CDR1 SGHVS and CDR2 FQNEAQ. CDR3 loop: CASSLLQGAPSSNQPQHF. The CDR3 DNA reads TGTGCCAGCAGCTTACTACAGGGGGCGCCTAGTAGCAATCAGCCCCAGCATTTT.

This chain uses TRBV4-1 with TRBJ2-2; 12 bases are shared with TRBD2. The length of the CDR3 is 15 residues. V trimming: 3 bases; J trimming: 6 bases; junction bases outside the gene matches: 2. Germline CDR1 reads MGHRA; CDR2 reads YSYEKL. The CDR3 coding sequence is TGCGCCAGCAGCCACGCTAGCGGGGGGGCCGGGGAGCTGTTTTTT. It translates to CASSHASGGAGELFF.

In this sample, this clone turned up many times. Lacking the conserved final phenylalanine or tryptophan, this CDR3 likely reflects a read error. The limits of the CDR3 on the DNA are not certain, so only TCRdb's listed CDR3 is given. This rearrangement joins TRBV7-2 to TRBJ1-1; the table calls TRBD1, which could not be checked here. Germline lookup yields CDR1 SGHTA and CDR2 FQGNSA. The CDR3 is 13 amino acids in total, end residues counted. CDR3 residues: CASSLEADRGLAV.

This clone was counted between two and nine times. This rearrangement joins TRBV5-1 to TRBJ2-1; 11 nucleotides agree with TRBD2. CDR3 size: 14 residues. Germline trimming cut 7 bases from V and 6 bases from J; bases unmatched to any gene: 6. Germline V gene sequence: CDR1 SGHRS, CDR2 YFSETQ. DNA of the CDR3: TGCGCCAGCGGAACTAGCGGGAGTGTCAATGAGCAGTTCTTC. Amino acids: CASGTSGSVNEQFF.

The chain links TRBV4-2 to TRBJ1-2, with 7 positions matching TRBD1. With V trimmed by 0 bases and J by 2 bases, 3 bases remained unmatched. CDR1 and CDR2 (germline): LGHNA, YNFKEQ. The CDR3 extends over 15 amino acids. The CDR3 protein is CASSQDRDSNYGYTF. The DNA of the CDR3 is TGTGCCAGCAGCCAAGATCGGGACAGCAACTATGGCTACACCTTC.

This chain uses TRBV29-1 with TRBJ1-2; D is unclear. Trimming removed 5 bases from V and 5 bases from J, with 9 bases in between. The germline V gene has CDR1 SQVTM and CDR2 ANQGSEA. This CDR3 spans 11 amino acids. CDR3 amino acids: CSVQGKYGYTF. CDR3 coding DNA: TGCAGCGTTCAAGGGAAATATGGCTACACCTTC.

This clone occurred a few times. The sample carries other DNA sequences with the same CDR3. The gene calls are TRBV7-2 and TRBJ2-3; 7 nucleotides align to TRBD2. V dropped 1 base and J dropped 0; count of bases not matched to a gene: 4. CDR1 and CDR2 from the germline V gene are SGHTA and FQGNSA. The CDR3 has 16 residues. The CDR3 sequence is CASSLVLGGSTDTQYF. As DNA, the CDR3 is TGTGCCAGCAGCTTAGTACTGGGAGGGAGCACAGATACGCAGTATTTT.

On this clone itself: One end of the junction fails to match germline, which may point to a read error. The V and J genes are TRBV7-6 and TRBJ2-1; possibly TRBD2 for D (7 bases). The CDR3 spans 15 residues. CDR1 is SGHVS and CDR2 is FNYEAQ in the germline V gene. CDR3 nucleotides: TGTGCCAGCACCTTAGATGAGGGCGGGGGCTCTGGGCAGTTCTTC. This translates into CASTLDEGGGSGQFF.

The chain uses TRBV15 and TRBJ1-1; D is undetermined. Trimming removed 0 bases at V and 0 bases at J, with 14 bases between. The CDR3 contains 17 residues. The V gene's germline CDR1 is LNHNV and CDR2 YYDKDF (reference sequence). As DNA, the CDR3 is TGTGCCACCAGCAGAGATCTAAGGCTCCGGATGAACACTGAAGCTTTCTTT. Translation gives CATSRDLRLRMNTEAFF.

This clone appeared once. This rearrangement joins TRBV21-1 to TRBJ2-3; TRBD1, the table's D call, lacks a check against the DNA. TRBV21-1 is deemed a pseudogene. The length of the CDR3 is 13 residues. The CDR3 DNA reads as TGTGCCAGCAGCGGACAGTACACAGATACGCAGTATTTT. Translating gives CASSGQYTDTQYF.

This chain joins TRBV30 and TRBJ1-1, with a weak D call TRBD1 (6 bases). The ends were cut back, 7 bases at V and 0 bases at J, with 12 bases in the middle. Germline-derived CDR1 and CDR2 are GTSNPN and SVGIG (reference sequence). The CDR3 extends over 13 amino acids. CDR3 in amino acids: CAYKTGMNTEAFF. The DNA for the CDR3 is TGTGCCTACAAGACAGGTATGAACACTGAAGCTTTCTTT.